This TCR beta chain was sequenced for a study of T-cell memory formation after mild COVID-19. The table lists this clonotype with a few counts. Its antigen is still unknown. V lost 0 bases and J lost 3, with 12 bases in between. From germline, CDR1 is SGHTA and CDR2 FQGNSA. The CDR3 is 15 residues long. Constant-segment primers and 5'RACE yielded cDNA libraries for TCR alpha and TCR beta, each carrying sample barcodes and UMIs. TCRdb reprocessed the 5' RACE reads via MiXCR and lists one record per CDR3 protein. This table holds 40,000 to 60,000 distinct CDR3 sequences, about 12% found once. General study points: Clones contracting over day 15 to 85 were CD4/CD8 balanced, with later expanders leaning CD4+. Most CD4+ clones that shrank were in CM and EM, while CD8+ ones turned up in EMRA.

The chain couples TRBV7-2 to TRBJ2-7; no clear D gene. Sequences were obtained from PBMCs or a T cell subset sorted from them (not recorded which). This sequence was found in a man younger than 35 who had mild COVID-19 (a few samples of this study predate the infection). Cell type and time point are not known. Here the CDR3 reads CASSLAANSLYEQYV. The CDR3 DNA follows: TGTGCCAGCAGCTTAGCAGCGAACTCGCTCTACGAGCAGTACGTC.